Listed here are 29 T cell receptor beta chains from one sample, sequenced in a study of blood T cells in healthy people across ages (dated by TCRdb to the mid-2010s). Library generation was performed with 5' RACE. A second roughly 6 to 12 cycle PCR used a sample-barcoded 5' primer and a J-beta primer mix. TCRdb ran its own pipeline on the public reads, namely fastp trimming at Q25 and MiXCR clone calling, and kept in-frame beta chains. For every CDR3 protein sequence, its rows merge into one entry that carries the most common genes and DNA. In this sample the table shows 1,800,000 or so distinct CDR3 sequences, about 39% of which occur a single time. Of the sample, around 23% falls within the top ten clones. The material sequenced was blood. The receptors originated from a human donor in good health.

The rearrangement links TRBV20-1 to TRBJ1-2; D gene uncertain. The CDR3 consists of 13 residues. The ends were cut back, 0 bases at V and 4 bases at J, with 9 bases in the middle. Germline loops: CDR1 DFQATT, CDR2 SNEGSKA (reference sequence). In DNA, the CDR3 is TGCAGTGCTAGAGATGGGGAATCCTATGGCTACACCTTC. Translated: CSARDGESYGYTF.

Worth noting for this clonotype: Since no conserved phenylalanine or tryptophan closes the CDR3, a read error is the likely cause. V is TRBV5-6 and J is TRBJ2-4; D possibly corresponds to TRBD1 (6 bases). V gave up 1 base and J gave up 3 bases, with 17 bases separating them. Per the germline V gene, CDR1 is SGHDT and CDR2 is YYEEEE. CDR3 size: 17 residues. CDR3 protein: CASSLRKQGKFKNIQYC. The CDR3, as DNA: TGTGCCAGCAGCTTGAGGAAACAGGGCAAATTCAAAAACATTCAGTACTGC.

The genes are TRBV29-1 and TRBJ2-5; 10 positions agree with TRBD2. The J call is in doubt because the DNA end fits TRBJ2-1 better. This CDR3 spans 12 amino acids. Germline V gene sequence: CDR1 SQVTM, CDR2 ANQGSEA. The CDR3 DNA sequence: TGCAGCGTTAGCGGGGGGGGGGAGACCCAGTTCTTC. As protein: CSVSGGGETQFF.

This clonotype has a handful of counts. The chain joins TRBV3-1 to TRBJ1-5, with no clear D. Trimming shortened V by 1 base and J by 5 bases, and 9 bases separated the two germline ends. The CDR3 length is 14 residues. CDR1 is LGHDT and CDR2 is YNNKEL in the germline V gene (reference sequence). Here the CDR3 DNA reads TGTGCCAGCAGCCAAGGCGTCCAGGATCAGCCCCAGCATTTT. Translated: CASSQGVQDQPQHF.

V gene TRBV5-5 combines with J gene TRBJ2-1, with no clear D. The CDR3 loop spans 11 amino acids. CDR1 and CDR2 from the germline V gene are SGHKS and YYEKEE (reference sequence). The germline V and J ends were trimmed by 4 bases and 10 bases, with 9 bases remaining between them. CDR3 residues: CASSIGREQFF. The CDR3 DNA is TGTGCCAGCAGCATCGGTAGGGAGCAGTTCTTC.

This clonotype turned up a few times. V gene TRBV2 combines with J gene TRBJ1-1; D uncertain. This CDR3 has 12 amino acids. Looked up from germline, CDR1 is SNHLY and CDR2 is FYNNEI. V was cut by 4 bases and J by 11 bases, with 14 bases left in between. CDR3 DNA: TGTGCCAGCAGTGGACAAAACCTCGGGGCTTTCTTT. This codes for CASSGQNLGAFF.

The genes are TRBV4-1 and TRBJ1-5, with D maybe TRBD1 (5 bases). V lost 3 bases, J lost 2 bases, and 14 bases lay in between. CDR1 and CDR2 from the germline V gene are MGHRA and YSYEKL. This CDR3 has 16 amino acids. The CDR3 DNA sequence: TGCGCCAGCAGCCAGGATACCGGCAGGGGCAATCAGCCCCAGCATTTT. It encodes CASSQDTGRGNQPQHF.

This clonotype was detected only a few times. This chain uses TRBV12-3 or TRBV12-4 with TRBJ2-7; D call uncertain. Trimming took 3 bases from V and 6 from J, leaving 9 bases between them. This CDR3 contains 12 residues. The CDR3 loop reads CASSFVVGEQYF. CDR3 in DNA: TGTGCCAGCAGTTTTGTGGTAGGCGAGCAGTACTTC.

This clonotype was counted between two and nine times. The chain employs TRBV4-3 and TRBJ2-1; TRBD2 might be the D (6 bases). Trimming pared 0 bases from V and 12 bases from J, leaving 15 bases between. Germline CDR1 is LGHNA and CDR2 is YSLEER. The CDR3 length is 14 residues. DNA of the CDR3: TGCGCCAGCAGCCAAGAGTGGGCCTCGGGAGTGCAGTTCTTC. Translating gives CASSQEWASGVQFF.

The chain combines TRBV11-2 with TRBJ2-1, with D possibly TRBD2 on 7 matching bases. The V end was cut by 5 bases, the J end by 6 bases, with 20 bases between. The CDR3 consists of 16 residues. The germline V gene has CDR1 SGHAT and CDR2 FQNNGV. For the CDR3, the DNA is TGTGCCAGCAGCCCCAGGGGCGGGGGAGCCGCCAATGAGCAGTTCTTC. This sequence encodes CASSPRGGGAANEQFF.

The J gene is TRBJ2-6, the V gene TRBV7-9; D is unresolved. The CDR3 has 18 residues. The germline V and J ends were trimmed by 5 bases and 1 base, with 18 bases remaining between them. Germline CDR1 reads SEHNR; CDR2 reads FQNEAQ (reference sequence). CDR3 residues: CASSHNSPGLSGANVLTF. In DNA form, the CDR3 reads TGTGCCAGCAGCCACAATAGCCCGGGCCTTTCTGGGGCCAACGTCCTGACTTTC.

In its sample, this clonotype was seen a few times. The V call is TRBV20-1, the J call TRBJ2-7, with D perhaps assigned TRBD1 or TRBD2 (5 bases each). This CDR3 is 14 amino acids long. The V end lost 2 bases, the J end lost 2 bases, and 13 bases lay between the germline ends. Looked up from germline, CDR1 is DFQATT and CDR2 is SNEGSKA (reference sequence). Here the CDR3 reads CSARQTEGTYEQYF. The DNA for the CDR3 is TGCAGTGCTAGACAGACAGAGGGGACCTACGAGCAGTACTTC.

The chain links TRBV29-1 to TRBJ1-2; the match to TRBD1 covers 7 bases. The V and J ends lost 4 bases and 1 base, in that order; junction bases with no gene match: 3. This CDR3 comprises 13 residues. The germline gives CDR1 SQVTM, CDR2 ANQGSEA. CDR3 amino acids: CSVADRDNYGYTF. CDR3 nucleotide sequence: TGCAGCGTTGCCGACAGGGATAACTATGGCTACACCTTC.

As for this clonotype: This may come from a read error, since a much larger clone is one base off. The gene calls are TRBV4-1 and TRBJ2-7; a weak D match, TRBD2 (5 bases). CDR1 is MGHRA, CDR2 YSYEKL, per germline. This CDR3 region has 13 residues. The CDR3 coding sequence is TGCGCCAGCAGCCAACGAGGAGGTGGTGAGCGGTACTTC. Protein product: CASSQRGGGERYF.

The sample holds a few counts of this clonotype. CDR3 in amino acids: CASSLGTSGGLEADTQYF. The CDR3 DNA reads as TGTGCCAGCAGTTTAGGTACTAGCGGGGGTCTAGAGGCAGATACGCAGTATTTT. The chain couples TRBV28 to TRBJ2-3; TRBD2 agrees at 11 bases. Trimming took 2 bases from V and 4 from J; bases not matched to a gene: 11. The CDR3 totals 18 residues. The V gene's germline CDR1 is MDHEN and CDR2 SYDVKM.

CDR3 residues: CASGGQNSNQPQHF. Here the CDR3 DNA reads TGTGCCAGCGGGGGACAGAATAGCAATCAGCCCCAGCATTTT. The rearrangement joins TRBV6-6 to TRBJ1-5; 7 nucleotides match TRBD1. In germline, CDR1 is MNHNY, CDR2 SVGAGI (reference sequence). The CDR3 consists of 14 residues. V lost 8 bases to trimming and J lost 0 bases; unmatched junction nucleotides: 4.

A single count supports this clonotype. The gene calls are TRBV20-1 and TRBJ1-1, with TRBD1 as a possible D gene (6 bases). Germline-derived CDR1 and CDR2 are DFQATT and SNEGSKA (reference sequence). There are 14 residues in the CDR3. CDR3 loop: CRGTLGALNTEAFF. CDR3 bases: TGCAGGGGGACCCTGGGGGCACTGAACACTGAAGCTTTCTTT.

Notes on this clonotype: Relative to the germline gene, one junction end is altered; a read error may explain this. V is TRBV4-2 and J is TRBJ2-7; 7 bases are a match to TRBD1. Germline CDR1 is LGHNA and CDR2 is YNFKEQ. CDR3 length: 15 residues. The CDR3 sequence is CASSQDHRGQDEQHF. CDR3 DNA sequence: TGTGCCAGCAGCCAAGATCACAGGGGTCAAGACGAGCAGCACTTC.

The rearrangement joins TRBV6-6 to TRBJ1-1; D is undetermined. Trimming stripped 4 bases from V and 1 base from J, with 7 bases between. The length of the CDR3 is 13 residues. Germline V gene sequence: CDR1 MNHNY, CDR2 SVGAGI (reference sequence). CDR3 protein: CASSFHTNTEAFF. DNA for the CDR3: TGTGCCAGCAGTTTCCATACGAACACTGAAGCTTTCTTT.

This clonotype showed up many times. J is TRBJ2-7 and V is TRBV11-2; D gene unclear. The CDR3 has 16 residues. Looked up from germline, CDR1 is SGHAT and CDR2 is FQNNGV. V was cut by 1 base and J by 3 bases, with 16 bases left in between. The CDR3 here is CASSLVGQTYDYEQYF. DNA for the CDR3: TGTGCCAGCAGCTTAGTAGGTCAAACCTACGACTACGAGCAGTACTTC.

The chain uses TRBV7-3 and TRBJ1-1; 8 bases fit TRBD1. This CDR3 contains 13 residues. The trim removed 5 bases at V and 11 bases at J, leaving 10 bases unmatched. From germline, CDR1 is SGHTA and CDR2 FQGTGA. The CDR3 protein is CASSLSGQGRAFF. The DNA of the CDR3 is TGTGCCAGCAGCCTATCTGGACAGGGTCGGGCTTTCTTT. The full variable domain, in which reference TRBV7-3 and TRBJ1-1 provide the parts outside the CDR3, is GAGVSQTPSNKVTEKGKYVELRCDPISGHTALYWYRQSLGQGPEFLIYFQGTGAADDSGLPNDRFFAVRPEGSVSTLKIQRTERGDSAVYLCASSLSGQGRAFFGQGTRLTVV.

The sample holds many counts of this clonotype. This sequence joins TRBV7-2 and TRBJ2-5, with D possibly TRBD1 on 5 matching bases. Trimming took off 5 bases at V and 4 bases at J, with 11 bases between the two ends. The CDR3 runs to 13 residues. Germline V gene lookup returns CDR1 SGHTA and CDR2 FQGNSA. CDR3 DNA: TGTGCCAGCAGCCCAGGGCAGTCAGAGACCCAGTACTTC. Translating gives CASSPGQSETQYF.

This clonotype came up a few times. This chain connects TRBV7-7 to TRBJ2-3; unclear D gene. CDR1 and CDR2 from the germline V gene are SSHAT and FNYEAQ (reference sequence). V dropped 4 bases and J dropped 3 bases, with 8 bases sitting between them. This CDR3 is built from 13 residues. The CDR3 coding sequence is TGTGCCAGCAGCTCGGACCAAACAGATACGCAGTATTTT. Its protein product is CASSSDQTDTQYF.

This chain's CDR3 is CASSLLRERGKETQYF. CDR3 DNA sequence: TGTGCCAGCAGTTTACTAAGGGAGAGAGGCAAAGAGACCCAGTACTTC. The chain joins TRBV12-3 or TRBV12-4 to TRBJ2-4; maybe TRBD2 (5 bases). Matching the DNA end better, TRBJ2-5 makes the J call doubtful. The CDR3 is 16 amino acids.

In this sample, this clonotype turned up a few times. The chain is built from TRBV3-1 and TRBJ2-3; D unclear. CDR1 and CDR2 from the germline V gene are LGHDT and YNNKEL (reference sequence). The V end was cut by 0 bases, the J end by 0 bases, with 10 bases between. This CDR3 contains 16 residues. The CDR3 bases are TGTGCCAGCAGCCAAGATTTCCGATATAGCACAGATACGCAGTATTTT. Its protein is CASSQDFRYSTDTQYF.

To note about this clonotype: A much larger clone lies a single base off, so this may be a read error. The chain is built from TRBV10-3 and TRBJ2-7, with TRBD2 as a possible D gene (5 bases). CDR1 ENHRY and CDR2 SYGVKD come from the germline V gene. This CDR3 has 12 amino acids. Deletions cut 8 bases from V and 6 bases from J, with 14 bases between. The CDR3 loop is CAIAEGGSEQYF. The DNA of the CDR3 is TGTGCCATCGCAGAGGGCGGGTCCGAGCAGTACTTC.

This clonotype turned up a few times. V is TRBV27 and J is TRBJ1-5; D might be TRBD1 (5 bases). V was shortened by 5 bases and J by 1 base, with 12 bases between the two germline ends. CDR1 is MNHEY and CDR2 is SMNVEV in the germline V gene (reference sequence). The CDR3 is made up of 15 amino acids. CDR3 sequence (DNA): TGTGCCAGCAGTCAATTCGGGGGGAGCAATCAGCCCCAGCATTTT. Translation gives CASSQFGGSNQPQHF.

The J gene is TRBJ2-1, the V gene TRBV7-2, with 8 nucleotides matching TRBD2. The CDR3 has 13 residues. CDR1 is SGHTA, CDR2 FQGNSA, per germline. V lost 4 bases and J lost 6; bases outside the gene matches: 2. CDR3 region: CASSWTSLNEQFF. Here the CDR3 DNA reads TGTGCCAGCAGCTGGACTAGCCTCAATGAGCAGTTCTTC.

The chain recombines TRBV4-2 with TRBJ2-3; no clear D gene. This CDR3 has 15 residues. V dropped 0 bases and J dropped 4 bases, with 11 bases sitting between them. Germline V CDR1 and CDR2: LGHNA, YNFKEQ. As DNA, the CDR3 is TGTGCCAGCAGCCAAGAAGGAAGTGAGGCAGATACGCAGTATTTT. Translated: CASSQEGSEADTQYF.